These 27 T cell receptor beta chains were all obtained from the same sample, sequenced in a study of STAT5B mutations in CD4+ large granular lymphocyte leukemia. TCRdb keeps only in-frame clones here, not all; method: immunoSEQ multiplex PCR. The table shows almost 30,000 clones, with around four fifths occurring only once. The specimen was CD4+ T cells from blood buffy coats. Receptors were obtained from a human donor in good health.

This chain links TRBV7-2 with TRBJ1-2; D is unresolved. The length of the CDR3 is 14 residues. Germline V gene sequence: CDR1 SGHTA, CDR2 FQGNSA. Trimming stripped 5 bases from V and 0 bases from J, with 10 bases between. In DNA form, the CDR3 reads TGTGCCAGCAGCCCAGAGACGGCTAACTATGGCTACACCTTC. Protein: CASSPETANYGYTF.

The V call is TRBV5-6, the J call TRBJ2-3; 8 nucleotides line up with TRBD2. With 2 bases clipped from V and 2 bases from J, the junction kept 4 bases outside the gene matches. The CDR3 sequence is 15 residues long. Germline V CDR1 and CDR2: SGHDT, YYEEEE. CDR3 amino acids: CASSLSGGYTDTQYF. In DNA form, the CDR3 reads TGTGCCAGCAGCTTAAGCGGGGGTTACACAGATACGCAGTATTTT.

The chain links TRBV6-1 to TRBJ1-4, with a tentative D call TRBD1 (5 bases). The V end was cut by 4 bases, the J end by 5 bases, with 26 bases between. CDR1 and CDR2 (germline): MNHNS, SASEGT. CDR3 length: 19 residues. The CDR3 coding sequence is TGTGCCAGCAGTGGCCCGGGGGGGAAGACACCCCAGATCAATGAAAAACTGTTTTTT. Its translation: CASSGPGGKTPQINEKLFF.

This clone was recorded only once. The rearrangement uses TRBV7-6 and TRBJ2-2; D unresolved. Trimming removed 3 bases from V and 6 bases from J, with 8 bases in between. Germline V gives CDR1 SGHVS, CDR2 FNYEAQ. The CDR3 length is 13 residues. CDR3 DNA sequence: TGTGCCAGCAGCTTGGGGTGGGCCGGGGAGCTGTTTTTT. Encoded protein: CASSLGWAGELFF.

The V call is TRBV11-2, the J call TRBJ1-6, with a weak D call TRBD1 (5 bases). The CDR3 runs to 13 residues. Germline V gives CDR1 SGHAT, CDR2 FQNNGV. Trimming took 6 bases from V and 9 from J, leaving 12 bases between them. The DNA for the CDR3 is TGTGCCAGCAGACAGACCGGGGCTTCACCCCTCCACTTT. Its translation is CASRQTGASPLHF.

The genes are TRBV18 and TRBJ2-2; TRBD1 matches at 7 bases. Germline trimming cut 1 base from V and 6 bases from J; bases unmatched to any gene: 8. There are 16 residues in the CDR3. Germline V gene data show CDR1 as KGHSH and CDR2 as LQKENI. The CDR3 region has the DNA TGTGCCAGCTCACCACTAGGGGGCAGTATCGCCGGGGAGCTGTTTTTT. Translated: CASSPLGGSIAGELFF.

The chain recombines TRBV13 with TRBJ2-5, with 10 bases matching TRBD2. The CDR3 length is 17 residues. Germline values: CDR1 PRHDT, CDR2 FYEKMQ (reference sequence). The J segment lost 1 base and the V segment lost 0 bases, leaving 5 bases of the junction unmatched. The CDR3 DNA sequence: TGTGCCAGCAGCTTAGGCCTAGCGGGGGCCCTCCAAGAGACCCAGTACTTC. It codes for CASSLGLAGALQETQYF.

The chain uses TRBV5-1 and TRBJ1-1; D may be TRBD1 (6 bases). The CDR3 runs 13 residues. Trimming removed 4 bases from V and 4 bases from J, with 11 bases in between. Germline V gene data show CDR1 as SGHRS and CDR2 as YFSETQ. The CDR3 DNA sequence: TGCGCCAGCAGCGTACAGGGTGCCACTGAAGCTTTCTTT. Translating gives CASSVQGATEAFF.

The gene calls are TRBV5-6 and TRBJ2-3; D possibly corresponds to TRBD1 (6 bases). V was cut by 0 bases and J by 1 base, with 9 bases left in between. The germline CDR1 and CDR2 sequences are SGHDT and YYEEEE. The CDR3 is 15 residues long. CDR3 loop: CASSLVAGGTDTQYF. CDR3 sequence (DNA): TGTGCCAGCAGCTTGGTTGCAGGGGGCACAGATACGCAGTATTTT. Full variable domain (missing parts from reference TRBV5-6 and TRBJ2-3): DAGVTQSPTHLIKTRGQQVTLRCSPKSGHDTVSWYQQALGQGPQFIFQYYEEEERQRGNFPDRFSGHQFPNYSSELNVNALLLGDSALYLCASSLVAGGTDTQYFGPGTRLTVL.

This chain links TRBV6-6 with TRBJ1-4; weak D call: TRBD1 (6 bases). Germline V gives CDR1 MNHNY, CDR2 SVGAGI (reference sequence). The CDR3 consists of 14 residues. The V end was cut by 5 bases, the J end by 3 bases, with 10 bases between. CDR3: CASSKQGSNEKLFF. The CDR3, as DNA: TGTGCCAGCAGTAAACAGGGCTCTAATGAAAAACTGTTTTTT.

V is TRBV19 and J is TRBJ1-6; no clear D. This CDR3 is 13 amino acids long. Germline V gene lookup returns CDR1 LNHDA and CDR2 SQIVND (reference sequence). The germline V and J ends were trimmed by 6 bases and 10 bases, with 13 bases remaining between them. The DNA of the CDR3 is TGTGCCAGTAGCCCGACCAAGGTCTCACCCCTCCACTTT. It encodes CASSPTKVSPLHF.

This chain joins TRBV6-5 and TRBJ1-5; 7 bases map to TRBD1. The length of the CDR3 is 13 residues. The germline V gene has CDR1 MNHEY and CDR2 SVGAGI. Trimming cost V 6 bases and J 9 bases; bases outside gene matches: 8. The DNA of the CDR3 is TGTGCCAGCAGCCCGGACAGGAGGAGGCCCCAGCATTTT. Protein: CASSPDRRRPQHF.

V usage is TRBV28 and J usage is TRBJ1-2, with 7 bases identical to TRBD1. The CDR3 is made up of 15 amino acids. V was clipped by 10 bases and J by 6 bases; unmatched bases: 17. Germline loops: CDR1 MDHEN, CDR2 SYDVKM. The CDR3 DNA reads TGTGCCACCTCCTCCACCGGGAGGGGGCAGAATGGCTACACCTTC. Translating gives CATSSTGRGQNGYTF.

The V gene is TRBV7-6, the J gene TRBJ2-3; 10 bases align to TRBD2. Trimming removed 3 bases from V and 2 bases from J; junction bases left unmatched: 5. There are 16 residues in the CDR3. Per germline, CDR1 SGHVS and CDR2 FNYEAQ. In nucleotides, the CDR3 is TGTGCCAGCAGCTTCGGAAGCGGGGGGGCCACAGATACGCAGTATTTT. Its protein is CASSFGSGGATDTQYF.

This chain links TRBV6-1 with TRBJ2-7; the match to TRBD2 covers 13 bases. V gave up 3 bases and J gave up 3 bases; unmatched junction bases: 8. This CDR3 is built from 17 residues. The germline V gene encodes CDR1 MNHNS and CDR2 SASEGT. The CDR3 sequence: CASSDQPGTSGDYEQYV. The CDR3 bases are TGTGCCAGCAGTGATCAACCCGGGACTAGCGGGGACTACGAGCAGTACGTC.

V gene TRBV12-5 combines with J gene TRBJ2-5, with TRBD2 matching 15 bases. Trimming at V came to 2 bases and at J to 3 bases, leaving 7 bases not matched to a gene. Germline V lookup: CDR1 LGHNT, CDR2 FRNRAP. The CDR3 runs 18 residues. The CDR3 nucleotides read TGTGCTAGTGGTTTGTCGGGACTAGCGGGGGGAGGCGAAGAGACCCAGTACTTC. Protein sequence: CASGLSGLAGGGEETQYF. Together with reference TRBV12-5 and TRBJ2-5, the CDR3 gives the full variable domain: DARVTQTPRHKVTEMGQEVTMRCQPILGHNTVFWYRQTMMQGLELLAYFRNRAPLDDSGMPKDRFSAEMPDATLATLKIQPSEPRDSAVYFCASGLSGLAGGGEETQYFGPGTRLLVL.

This clone was counted between two and nine times. The gene calls are TRBV5-1 and TRBJ2-7; 10 bases agree with TRBD1. CDR3 length: 14 residues. Trimming cost V 3 bases and J 6 bases; bases outside gene matches: 6. Germline CDR1 SGHRS, CDR2 YFSETQ. CDR3 region: CASSSGTGVSEQYV. DNA for the CDR3: TGCGCCAGCAGCTCCGGGACAGGGGTGAGCGAGCAGTACGTC.

The chain employs TRBV19 and TRBJ1-1; TRBD1 is a possible D gene (6 bases). Germline assignment: CDR1 LNHDA and CDR2 SQIVND (reference sequence). V gave up 1 base and J gave up 3 bases, with 12 bases separating them. CDR3 length: 15 amino acids. CDR3 residues: CASSIVQGRHTEAFF. CDR3 sequence (DNA): TGTGCCAGTAGTATAGTACAGGGCCGACACACTGAAGCTTTCTTT.

The rearrangement joins TRBV5-6 to TRBJ2-3, with D possibly TRBD2 on 6 matching bases. CDR3 length: 14 residues. V lost 3 bases, J lost 5 bases, and 13 bases lay in between. Per the germline V gene, CDR1 is SGHDT and CDR2 is YYEEEE. CDR3 nucleotides: TGTGCCAGCAGCTGGGGACTTCAACTAGATACGCAGTATTTT. This codes for CASSWGLQLDTQYF.

The V and J genes are TRBV12-5 and TRBJ2-7, with D perhaps assigned TRBD1 or TRBD2 (5 bases each). The V end was cut by 1 base, the J end by 5 bases, with 18 bases between. Looked up from germline, CDR1 is LGHNT and CDR2 is FRNRAP. The CDR3 has 16 amino acids. This CDR3 reads CASGLGWGSGGDEQYF. CDR3 sequence (DNA): TGTGCTAGTGGTTTGGGTTGGGGGTCCGGTGGCGACGAGCAGTACTTC.

The gene calls are TRBV19 and TRBJ1-5, with D tentatively TRBD1 (6 bases). Germline values: CDR1 LNHDA, CDR2 SQIVND (reference sequence). V dropped 4 bases and J dropped 3 bases, with 13 bases sitting between them. The CDR3 is 15 amino acids. The CDR3 region is CASSTGQILNQPQHF. In DNA, the CDR3 is TGTGCCAGTAGTACTGGACAGATCCTCAATCAGCCCCAGCATTTT.

This chain connects TRBV6-5 to TRBJ1-2; tentative D call: TRBD1 (6 bases). Germline CDR1 reads MNHEY; CDR2 reads SVGAGI. Trimming pared 8 bases from V and 0 bases from J, leaving 10 bases between. The CDR3 is made up of 13 amino acids. CDR3 sequence: CASGTTTNYGYTF. CDR3 DNA sequence: TGTGCCAGCGGGACAACCACTAACTATGGCTACACCTTC.

This clone was recorded once. The V call is TRBV5-1, the J call TRBJ2-4; either TRBD1 or TRBD2 may fit D (5 bases each). Germline V gene sequence: CDR1 SGHRS, CDR2 YFSETQ. V gave up 4 bases and J gave up 6 bases, with 11 bases separating them. The length of the CDR3 is 13 residues. CDR3 in DNA: TGCGCCAGCAGCACGGGGCTGGGAAACATTCAGTACTTC. Protein product: CASSTGLGNIQYF.

The rearrangement links TRBV27 to TRBJ1-2, with a possible D match to TRBD1 (6 bases). CDR3 length: 14 residues. Germline values: CDR1 MNHEY, CDR2 SMNVEV (reference sequence). The V end was cut by 3 bases, the J end by 8 bases, with 16 bases between. The CDR3 loop reads CASSLLGGGRGYTF. CDR3 DNA sequence: TGTGCCAGCAGTTTGTTAGGCGGGGGCAGGGGCTACACCTTC.

This chain uses TRBV4-3 with TRBJ1-4; tentatively, D is TRBD1 (5 bases). Trimming cost V 4 bases and J 11 bases, with 17 bases left between them. Germline V gives CDR1 LGHNA, CDR2 YSLEER. The CDR3 extends over 14 amino acids. CDR3 DNA: TGCGCCAGCAGCCTTCTTACCGAACCAGGGAAACTGTTTTTT. Residues: CASSLLTEPGKLFF.

The chain joins TRBV15 to TRBJ1-2, with a possible D match to TRBD1 (6 bases). V was clipped by 0 bases and J by 7 bases, with 12 bases between them. Germline lookup yields CDR1 LNHNV and CDR2 YYDKDF (reference sequence). The CDR3 contains 14 residues. CDR3 residues: CATSREQGIRGYTF. CDR3 nucleotides: TGTGCCACCAGCAGAGAACAGGGAATTCGTGGCTACACCTTC.

CDR3 sequence (DNA): TGTGCCAGCAGCCCGGAGCCCTGGGGGAGCTACGAGCAGTACGTC. Protein: CASSPEPWGSYEQYV. The V and J genes are TRBV6-5 and TRBJ2-7, with D perhaps matching TRBD1 or TRBD2 (5 bases each). Germline-derived CDR1 and CDR2 are MNHEY and SVGAGI. This CDR3 has 15 residues. Trimming removed 6 bases at V and 3 bases at J, with 18 bases between.